These 3 T cell receptor beta chains were sequenced from one sample in a study of blood T cell repertoires in COVID-19. Repertoires were generated with immunoSEQ multiplex PCR, while TCRdb's copy carries only in-frame clones and drops some. The table shows around 68,000 clones, with around four fifths occurring only once. Sequences were obtained from peripheral blood. The receptor set was obtained from a human donor in a cohort sampled during active COVID-19.

This clone was counted a few times. The CDR3 loop is CAGRGNSNTGELFF. Written as DNA, the CDR3 is TGTGCCGGCAGGGGGAACTCGAACACCGGGGAGCTGTTTTTT. V is TRBV30 and J is TRBJ2-2; 7 nucleotides agree with TRBD1. J was trimmed by 0 bases and V by 8 bases; bases with no gene match: 6. This CDR3 region has 14 residues. Germline CDR1 is GTSNPN and CDR2 is SVGIG (reference sequence).

V and J are TRBV2 and TRBJ2-7, with D uncertain. Trimming pared 5 bases from V and 7 bases from J, leaving 15 bases between. The CDR3 has 13 amino acids. Looked up from germline, CDR1 is SNHLY and CDR2 is FYNNEI. The CDR3 spells CASSPTLQREQYF. The CDR3 coding sequence is TGTGCCAGCAGTCCCACGCTCCAGCGAGAGCAGTACTTC.

This clone was seen only once. V and J are TRBV5-1 and TRBJ2-3; 8 bases line up with TRBD2. J lost 6 bases, V lost 8 bases, and 8 bases had no gene match. The V gene's germline CDR1 is SGHRS and CDR2 YFSETQ. The CDR3 contains 13 residues. The CDR3 bases are TGCGCCAGTACCCCCCCGGGGGGGGATACGCAGTATTTT. This sequence encodes CASTPPGGDTQYF.